This T cell receptor (beta chain) was sequenced for a study of cytomegalovirus exposure and HLA in healthy donors. Study observations and caveats: Later analysis showed most CMV-associated TCR beta chains appearing HLA-restricted.

The primer mix had 60 Vbeta and 13 Jbeta primers. Assay: immunoSEQ multiplex PCR; the TCRdb copy retains only in-frame clones and omits some. The sample has 150,000 to 200,000 clones; about 80% are singletons. The CDR3 length is 13 residues. Germline-derived CDR1 and CDR2 are SGHDT and YYEEEE. V lost 3 bases to trimming and J lost 7 bases, with 13 bases between them. Comments on this clone: Its antigen is as yet unknown.

The source of this sequence is a woman in her twenties or thirties in good health and CMV-seronegative. Sequencing was performed on PBMCs. The chain joins TRBV5-6 to TRBJ1-2; TRBD1 might be the D (6 bases). CDR3 sequence: CASSYGGLTGYTF. For the CDR3, the DNA is TGTGCCAGCAGCTACGGGGGGCTAACTGGCTACACCTTC.